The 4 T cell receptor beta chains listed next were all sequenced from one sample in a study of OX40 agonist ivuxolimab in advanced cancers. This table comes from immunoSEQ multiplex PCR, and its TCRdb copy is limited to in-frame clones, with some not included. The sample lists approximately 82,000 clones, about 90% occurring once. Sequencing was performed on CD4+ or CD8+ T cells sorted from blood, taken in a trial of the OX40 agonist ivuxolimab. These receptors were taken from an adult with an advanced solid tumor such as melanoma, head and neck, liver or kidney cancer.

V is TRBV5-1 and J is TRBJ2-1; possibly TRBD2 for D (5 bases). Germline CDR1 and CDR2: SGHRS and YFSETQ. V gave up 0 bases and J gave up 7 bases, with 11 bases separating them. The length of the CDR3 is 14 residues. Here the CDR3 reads CASSLVPSMNEQFF. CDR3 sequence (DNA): TGCGCCAGCAGCTTGGTTCCTAGCATGAATGAGCAGTTCTTC.

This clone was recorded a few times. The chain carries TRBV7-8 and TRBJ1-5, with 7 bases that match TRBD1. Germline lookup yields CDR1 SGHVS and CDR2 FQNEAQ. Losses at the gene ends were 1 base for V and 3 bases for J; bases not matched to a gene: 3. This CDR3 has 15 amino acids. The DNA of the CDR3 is TGTGCCAGCAGCTTAGGGCAGGGGGACAATCAGCCCCAGCATTTT. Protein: CASSLGQGDNQPQHF.

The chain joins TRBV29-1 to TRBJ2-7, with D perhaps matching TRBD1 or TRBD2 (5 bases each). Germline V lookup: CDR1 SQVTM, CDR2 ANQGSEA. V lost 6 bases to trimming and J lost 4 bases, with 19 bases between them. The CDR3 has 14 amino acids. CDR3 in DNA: TGCAGCGTGATCCGGGGCCTTGGATTTTACGAGCAGTACTTC. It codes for CSVIRGLGFYEQYF.

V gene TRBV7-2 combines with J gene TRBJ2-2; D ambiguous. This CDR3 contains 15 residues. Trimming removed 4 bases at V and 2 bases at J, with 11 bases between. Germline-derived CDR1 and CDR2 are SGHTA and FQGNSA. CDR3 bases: TGTGCCAGCAGCTCCACCGGGCCAAACACCGGGGAGCTGTTTTTT. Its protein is CASSSTGPNTGELFF. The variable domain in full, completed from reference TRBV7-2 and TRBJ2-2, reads GAGVSQSPSNKVTEKGKDVELRCDPISGHTALYWYRQSLGQGLEFLIYFQGNSAPDKSGLPSDRFSAERTGGSVSTLTIQRTQQEDSAVYLCASSSTGPNTGELFFGEGSRLTVL.